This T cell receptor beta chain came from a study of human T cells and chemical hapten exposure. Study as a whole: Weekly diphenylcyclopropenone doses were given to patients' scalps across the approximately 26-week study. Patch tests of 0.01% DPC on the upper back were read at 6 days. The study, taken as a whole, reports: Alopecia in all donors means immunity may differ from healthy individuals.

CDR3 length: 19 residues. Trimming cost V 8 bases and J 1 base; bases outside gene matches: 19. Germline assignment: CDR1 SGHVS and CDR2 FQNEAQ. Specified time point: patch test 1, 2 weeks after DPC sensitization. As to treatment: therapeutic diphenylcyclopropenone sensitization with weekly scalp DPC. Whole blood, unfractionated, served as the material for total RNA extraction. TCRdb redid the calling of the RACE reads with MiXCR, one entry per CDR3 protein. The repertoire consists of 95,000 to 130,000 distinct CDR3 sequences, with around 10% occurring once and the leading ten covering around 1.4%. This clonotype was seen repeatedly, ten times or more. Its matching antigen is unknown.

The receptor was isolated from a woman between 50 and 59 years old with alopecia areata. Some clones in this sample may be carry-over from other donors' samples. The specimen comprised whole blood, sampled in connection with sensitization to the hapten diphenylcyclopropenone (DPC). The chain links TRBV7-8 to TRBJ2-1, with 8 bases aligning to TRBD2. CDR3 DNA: TGTGCCAGCCGAGTAAGCGGGAGTTCCCCCCGGCGATCCTACAATGAGCAGTTCTTC. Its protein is CASRVSGSSPRRSYNEQFF.